One sample yielded the 29 T cell receptor beta chains listed below, sequenced in a study of CD8 T cells in ankylosing spondylitis. Which antigens these TCRs recognize remains unknown. In TCRdb, the 5' RACE reads were re-called with MiXCR into one record per CDR3 protein. Here the sample spans over 400,000 distinct CDR3 sequences, about 25% being singletons. Study-wide results and caveats: A motif of eight highly homologous TCR beta variants was seen as apparently characteristic of ankylosing spondylitis blood.

The sample was blood, either unsorted or a sorted T cell fraction (not recorded which). The origin of the receptors is a male donor with ankylosing spondylitis.

This clonotype was observed a few times. The chain uses TRBV12-3 or TRBV12-4 and TRBJ1-5, with a weak D call TRBD1 (6 bases). The length of the CDR3 is 15 residues. Trimming removed 7 bases from V and 4 bases from J, with 17 bases in between. The CDR3 region has the DNA TGTGCCAGCACCTTTTCCCGGGACAAGAATCAGCCCCAGCATTTT. This translates into CASTFSRDKNQPQHF.

The chain joins TRBV5-1 to TRBJ2-3; 7 nucleotides line up with TRBD1. Losses at the gene ends were 4 bases for V and 6 bases for J; bases not matched to a gene: 8. CDR1 SGHRS and CDR2 YFSETQ come from the germline V gene. This CDR3 has 14 residues. The CDR3 loop reads CASSGQVSEDTQYF. The CDR3 DNA sequence: TGCGCCAGCAGCGGACAGGTCTCAGAGGATACGCAGTATTTT.

CDR3: CASSSDRGLYGYTF. CDR3 bases: TGTGCCAGCAGCTCGGACAGGGGGCTGTATGGCTACACCTTC. The V and J genes are TRBV11-1 and TRBJ1-2, with 11 bases matching TRBD1. Germline assignment: CDR1 SGHAT and CDR2 FQDESV (reference sequence). The CDR3 totals 14 residues. V shed 4 bases, J shed 5 bases, and the junction held 3 bases outside the gene matches.

The rearrangement joins TRBV6-5 to TRBJ2-1; 8 bases fit TRBD2. Trimming took 2 bases from V and 4 from J; bases not matched to a gene: 13. The CDR3 length is 18 residues. Germline V gene lookup returns CDR1 MNHEY and CDR2 SVGAGI. Here the CDR3 reads CASSYRGAGGSLYNEQFF. The DNA of the CDR3 is TGTGCCAGCAGTTACAGGGGCGCGGGAGGCTCGTTGTACAATGAGCAGTTCTTC.

The V gene is TRBV30, the J gene TRBJ1-2; tentative D call: TRBD1 (5 bases). Per the germline V gene, CDR1 is GTSNPN and CDR2 is SVGIG (reference sequence). This CDR3 has 16 amino acids. V dropped 3 bases and J dropped 1 base, with 18 bases sitting between them. The CDR3 protein is CAWSPRQIKLNYGYTF. In nucleotides, the CDR3 is TGTGCCTGGAGCCCTCGACAGATCAAACTTAACTATGGCTACACCTTC.

The chain carries TRBV15 and TRBJ2-3, with 9 bases identical to TRBD2. Germline lookup yields CDR1 LNHNV and CDR2 YYDKDF (reference sequence). Trimming cost V 3 bases and J 3 bases; bases outside gene matches: 7. The CDR3 loop spans 16 amino acids. CDR3 in DNA: TGTGCCACCAGCAGGCGTCTAGCGGGAAAAACAGATACGCAGTATTTT. Translating it yields CATSRRLAGKTDTQYF.

This clonotype was seen only a few times. The chain employs TRBV2 and TRBJ1-2; the match to TRBD1 covers 8 bases. CDR1 SNHLY and CDR2 FYNNEI come from the germline V gene. Trimming took 6 bases from V and 7 from J; bases not matched to a gene: 7. The CDR3 totals 13 residues. CDR3 DNA: TGTGCCAGCAGGGGGACAGGATTCTCTGGCTACACCTTC. Its translation is CASRGTGFSGYTF.

This clonotype appeared a few times. The rearrangement joins TRBV28 to TRBJ2-7; the D is unclear. There are 12 residues in the CDR3. Germline V gene data show CDR1 as MDHEN and CDR2 as SYDVKM. V gave up 7 bases and J gave up 2 bases, with 9 bases separating them. The CDR3 bases are TGTGCCAGCACAACCCATACCTACGAGCAGTACTTC. Its protein is CASTTHTYEQYF.

This rearrangement joins TRBV24-1 to TRBJ2-7; 12 bases map to TRBD2. CDR1 and CDR2 from the germline V gene are KGHDR and SFDVKD. Germline trimming cut 4 bases from V and 5 bases from J; bases unmatched to any gene: 14. The CDR3 is made up of 18 amino acids. The CDR3 DNA follows: TGTGCCACCAGTGAAAACCGGTTTCTAGCGGGAGGGGTCCACGAGCAGTACGTC. Translating it yields CATSENRFLAGGVHEQYV.

The gene calls are TRBV5-1 and TRBJ1-2; 8 positions agree with TRBD1. Germline loops: CDR1 SGHRS, CDR2 YFSETQ. The CDR3 has 13 amino acids. Trimming removed 3 bases from V and 7 bases from J; junction bases left unmatched: 5. The CDR3 coding sequence is TGCGCCAGCAGCTCCGACAGGGGTTCTGGCTACACCTTC. It yields the protein CASSSDRGSGYTF.

This clonotype was counted a few times. The rearrangement uses TRBV7-2 and TRBJ1-1, with D perhaps TRBD1 (5 bases). Per germline, CDR1 SGHTA and CDR2 FQGNSA. The CDR3 contains 15 residues. The germline V and J ends were trimmed by 1 base and 1 base, with 10 bases remaining between them. The CDR3 DNA reads TGTGCCAGCAGCTTAGGTAGGGGTGAGAACACTGAAGCTTTCTTT. Residues: CASSLGRGENTEAFF.

The table lists this clonotype with a few counts. The chain uses TRBV20-1 and TRBJ2-7; 8 bases align to TRBD1. Germline lookup yields CDR1 DFQATT and CDR2 SNEGSKA (reference sequence). This CDR3 contains 13 residues. After removal of 6 bases from V and 5 bases from J, the junction contained 9 bases not matched to a gene. The CDR3 region is CSARITGGNEQYV. The CDR3 DNA sequence: TGCAGTGCACGGATCACAGGGGGAAACGAGCAGTACGTC.

This rearrangement joins TRBV7-8 to TRBJ2-5; TRBD1 is a possible D gene (6 bases). The CDR3 contains 16 residues. The germline CDR1 and CDR2 sequences are SGHVS and FQNEAQ. V lost 5 bases and J lost 1, with 17 bases in between. The CDR3 sequence is CASSTGTRTSQETQYF. In nucleotides, the CDR3 is TGTGCCAGCAGCACCGGGACAAGGACATCCCAAGAGACCCAGTACTTC. The full variable domain, its missing parts supplied by reference TRBV7-8 and TRBJ2-5, is GAGVSQSPRYKVAKRGQDVALRCDPISGHVSLFWYQQALGQGPEFLTYFQNEAQLDKSGLPSDRFFAERPEGSVSTLKIQRTQQEDSAVYLCASSTGTRTSQETQYFGPGTRLLVL.

The J gene is TRBJ2-2, the V gene TRBV11-2; possible D gene TRBD2, 6 bases. Germline V gene lookup returns CDR1 SGHAT and CDR2 FQNNGV. The CDR3 is made up of 16 amino acids. Trimming took off 3 bases at V and 0 bases at J, with 11 bases between the two ends. As DNA, the CDR3 is TGTGCCAGCAGCTTGGGTAGCGGACCGAACACCGGGGAGCTGTTTTTT. Amino acids: CASSLGSGPNTGELFF.

CDR3 DNA: TGTGCCAGCAGCTTAGCTGGGGAGAGCACTGAAGCTTTCTTT. Amino acids: CASSLAGESTEAFF. The V call is TRBV7-9, the J call TRBJ1-1; D ambiguous. V was pared by 0 bases and J by 4 bases, with 9 bases between. Germline loops: CDR1 SEHNR, CDR2 FQNEAQ (reference sequence). The CDR3 spans 14 residues.

The table lists this clonotype with a few counts. The chain joins TRBV27 to TRBJ1-1; D is unclear. V was shortened by 2 bases and J by 8 bases, with 12 bases between the two germline ends. The CDR3 covers 13 residues. In germline, CDR1 is MNHEY, CDR2 SMNVEV (reference sequence). CDR3 amino acids: CASSLTRAGEAFF. DNA for the CDR3: TGTGCCAGCAGTTTAACCCGGGCAGGCGAAGCTTTCTTT.

The chain joins TRBV9 to TRBJ1-4; TRBD1 matches 7 bases. The germline CDR1 and CDR2 sequences are SGDLS and YYNGEE. This CDR3 contains 18 residues. Losses at the gene ends were 3 bases for V and 0 bases for J; bases not matched to a gene: 11. The CDR3 spells CASSASTGVDPTNEKLFF. CDR3 DNA sequence: TGTGCCAGCAGCGCCTCAACAGGGGTGGATCCAACTAATGAAAAACTGTTTTTT.

This clonotype showed up many times. The rearrangement uses TRBV18 and TRBJ2-1, with D hard to call. Germline V gene data show CDR1 as KGHSH and CDR2 as LQKENI. Trimming removed 3 bases at V and 8 bases at J, with 8 bases between. The CDR3 totals 12 residues. The CDR3 spells CASSPESDEQFF. The CDR3 bases are TGTGCCAGCTCACCCGAAAGTGATGAGCAGTTCTTC.

CDR3 residues: CASSLARLAGGETQYF. In DNA form, the CDR3 reads TGTGCCAGCAGCTTAGCGCGACTAGCGGGAGGGGAGACCCAGTACTTC. The chain couples TRBV7-8 to TRBJ2-5, with TRBD2 matching 14 bases. CDR1 is SGHVS and CDR2 is FQNEAQ in the germline V gene. V lost 0 bases and J lost 5; bases outside the gene matches: 2. This CDR3 is 16 amino acids long.

This clonotype occurred a few times. CDR3 loop: CASSFFPGGGIDNEQFF. CDR3 DNA: TGTGCCAGCAGTTTTTTTCCGGGCGGGGGGATCGACAATGAGCAGTTCTTC. The rearrangement joins TRBV2 to TRBJ2-1; TRBD2 matches at 8 bases. V shed 5 bases and J 5 bases; nucleotides not matched to a gene: 14. CDR1 and CDR2 (germline): SNHLY, FYNNEI. The CDR3 loop spans 17 amino acids.

This clonotype was seen more than once but under ten times. The gene calls are TRBV5-6 and TRBJ1-1; D remains ambiguous. The CDR3 is 16 amino acids. The germline V and J ends were trimmed by 5 bases and 5 bases, with 22 bases remaining between them. CDR1 SGHDT and CDR2 YYEEEE come from the germline V gene. CDR3 sequence: CASRGNTHVGLTEAFF. The CDR3, as DNA: TGTGCCAGCAGGGGGAATACGCACGTCGGGTTGACTGAAGCTTTCTTT.

This clonotype was observed a single time. The chain employs TRBV11-3 and TRBJ1-1, with 8 bases that match TRBD1. This CDR3 is 15 amino acids long. CDR1 and CDR2 from the germline V gene are SGHNT and YENEEA. V was pared by 4 bases and J by 5 bases, with 9 bases of the junction left unmatched. The CDR3, as DNA: TGTGCCAGCAGCTCGACAGGGGTAGGGGGAACTGAAGCTTTCTTT. Its translation: CASSSTGVGGTEAFF.

V is TRBV27 and J is TRBJ2-5, with a possible D match to TRBD2 (5 bases). Trimming stripped 7 bases from V and 4 bases from J, with 19 bases between. Looked up from germline, CDR1 is MNHEY and CDR2 is SMNVEV (reference sequence). This CDR3 is 15 amino acids long. For the CDR3, the DNA is TGTGCCAGCAAGTCAGGAGGTATGGGCTCAGAGACCCAGTACTTC. Encoded protein: CASKSGGMGSETQYF.

This CDR3 is CASSPWGGSTDTQYF. CDR3 nucleotides: TGTGCCAGCAGCCCCTGGGGCGGTAGCACAGATACGCAGTATTTT. This chain joins TRBV7-2 and TRBJ2-3; D may be TRBD1 (5 bases). Trimming removed 5 bases at V and 0 bases at J, with 12 bases between. In germline, CDR1 is SGHTA, CDR2 FQGNSA. This CDR3 is 15 amino acids long.

This rearrangement joins TRBV12-3 or TRBV12-4 to TRBJ2-3, with unresolved D. This CDR3 region has 15 residues. V lost 7 bases and J 0 bases, leaving 14 bases between the germline ends. The CDR3, as DNA: TGTGCCAGCAAGAAACTGGACGGAAGCACAGATACGCAGTATTTT. Translation: CASKKLDGSTDTQYF.

This clonotype appeared a few times. CDR3 coding DNA: TGTGCCAGCTCACTCTCCTCAGGGGGTGGCCAGCCCCAGCATTTT. It specifies CASSLSSGGGQPQHF. V usage is TRBV18 and J usage is TRBJ1-5; TRBD1 matches 7 bases. Germline trimming cut 4 bases from V and 7 bases from J; bases unmatched to any gene: 10. This CDR3 has 15 amino acids. Germline CDR1 is KGHSH and CDR2 is LQKENI.

This chain connects TRBV20-1 to TRBJ1-2; TRBD1 might be the D (5 bases). V shed 4 bases and J shed 4 bases, with 16 bases lying between them. CDR1 is DFQATT and CDR2 is SNEGSKA in the germline V gene (reference sequence). CDR3 length equals 14 residues. The CDR3 DNA is TGCAGTGCTACCCCTGGGGTAGGGGTCTATGGCTACACCTTC. Encoded protein: CSATPGVGVYGYTF.

Regarding this clonotype: Relative to the germline gene, one junction end is altered; a read error may explain this. CDR3 in DNA: TGTGCCAGCAGCGAAGACAGGATGAACACTGAAGCTTTCTTT. Translated: CASSEDRMNTEAFF. The chain carries TRBV2 and TRBJ1-1, with D tentatively TRBD1 (6 bases). The V gene's germline CDR1 is SNHLY and CDR2 FYNNEI. This CDR3 is 14 amino acids long.

In its sample, this clonotype was seen a few times. For the CDR3, the DNA is TGTGCCAGCAGCTTAGCTGGCACTGTGGCCACTGAAGCTTTCTTT. Translating gives CASSLAGTVATEAFF. The J gene is TRBJ1-1, the V gene TRBV7-2, with D unclear. The length of the CDR3 is 15 residues. Germline V gene data show CDR1 as SGHTA and CDR2 as FQGNSA. V was cut by 0 bases and J by 4 bases, with 12 bases left in between.